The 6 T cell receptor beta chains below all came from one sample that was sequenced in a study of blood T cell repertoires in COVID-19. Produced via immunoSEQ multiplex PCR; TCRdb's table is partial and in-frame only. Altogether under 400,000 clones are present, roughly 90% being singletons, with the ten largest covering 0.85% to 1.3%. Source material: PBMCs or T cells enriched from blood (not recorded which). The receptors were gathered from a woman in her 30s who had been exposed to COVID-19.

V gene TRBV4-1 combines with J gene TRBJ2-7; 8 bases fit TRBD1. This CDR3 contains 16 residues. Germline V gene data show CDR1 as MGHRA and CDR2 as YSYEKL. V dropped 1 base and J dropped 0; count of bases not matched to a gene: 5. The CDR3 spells CASSQADRASSYEQYF. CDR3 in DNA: TGCGCCAGCAGCCAAGCGGACAGGGCTAGCTCCTACGAGCAGTACTTC.

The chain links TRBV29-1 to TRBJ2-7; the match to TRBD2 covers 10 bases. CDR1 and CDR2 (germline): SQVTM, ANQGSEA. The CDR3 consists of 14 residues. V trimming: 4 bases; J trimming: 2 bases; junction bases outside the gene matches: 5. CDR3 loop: CSVVSSGSPYEQYF. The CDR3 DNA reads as TGCAGCGTTGTGTCTAGCGGGAGTCCCTACGAGCAGTACTTC.

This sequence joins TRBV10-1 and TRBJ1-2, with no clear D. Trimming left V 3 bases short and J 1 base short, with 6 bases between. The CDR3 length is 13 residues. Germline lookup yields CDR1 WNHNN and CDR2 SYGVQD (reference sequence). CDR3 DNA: TGCGCCAGCAGTGATCGGGATAACTATGGCTACACCTTC. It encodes CASSDRDNYGYTF.

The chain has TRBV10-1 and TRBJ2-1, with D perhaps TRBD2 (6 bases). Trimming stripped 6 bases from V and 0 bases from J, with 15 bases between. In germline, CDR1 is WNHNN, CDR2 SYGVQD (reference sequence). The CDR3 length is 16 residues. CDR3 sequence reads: CASSSGGMSSYNEQFF. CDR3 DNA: TGCGCCAGCAGCTCTGGAGGGATGAGCTCCTACAATGAGCAGTTCTTC.

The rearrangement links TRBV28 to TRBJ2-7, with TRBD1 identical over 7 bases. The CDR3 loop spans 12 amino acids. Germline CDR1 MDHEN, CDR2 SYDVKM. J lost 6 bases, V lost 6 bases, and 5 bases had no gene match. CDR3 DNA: TGTGCCAGCAGCTTCCAGGGGGTCGAGCAGTACTTC. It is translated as CASSFQGVEQYF.

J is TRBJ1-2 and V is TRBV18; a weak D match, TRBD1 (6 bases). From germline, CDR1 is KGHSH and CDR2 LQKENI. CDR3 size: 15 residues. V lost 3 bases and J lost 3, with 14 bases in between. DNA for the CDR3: TGTGCCAGCTCACCGGCCTCGGGGGGCGACTATGGCTACACCTTC. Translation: CASSPASGGDYGYTF.